This TCR beta chain was retrieved from a study of Ad26.COV2.S vaccination and SARS-CoV-2 variants. Study-wide context: Each vaccinee took Ad26.COV2.S intramuscularly, once or twice 56 days apart.

Trimming cost V 3 bases and J 3 bases; bases outside gene matches: 3. The CDR3 is made up of 14 amino acids. Germline CDR1 reads SGHTA; CDR2 reads FQGNSA. Study results and limitations: Vaccine recipients showed a spike-specific TCR breadth that was higher than in placebo recipients. Once vaccination had occurred, spike-specific CD8+ and CD4+ T cell responses reportedly showed substantial breadth.

Details on this clone: Its specificity is not known.

Treatment in this sample: about 20 received Ad26.COV2.S at low or high dose, single or two shots; about 5 received placebo; per-sample allocation not given. The investigators took samples on day 63 after the first vaccine or placebo injection. Cohort 1b enrolled adults aged 18-55 years in Boston. Some clones are missing from TCRdb's copy, which holds only in-frame ones; the method was immunoSEQ multiplex PCR. The sample consists of 300,000 to 350,000 clones, about 90% of them appearing once. The TCR originated in a person aged 18 to 59 who received the Ad26.COV2.S COVID-19 vaccine or a placebo. This sample comprised peripheral blood, obtained in a trial of Ad26.COV2.S vaccine versus placebo. The J gene is TRBJ2-7, the V gene TRBV7-2, with 9 bases identical to TRBD1. Here the CDR3 DNA reads TGTGCCAGCAGCTTCGGGACAGGGTTCTACGAGCAGTACTTC. Protein sequence: CASSFGTGFYEQYF.